This T cell receptor (beta chain) appears in the sequencing data of a study of blood T cell repertoires in COVID-19. Study context: Acute and convalescent COVID-19 specimens originated in the United States, Italy and Spain. From T cells, B-cell-depleted T cells, or PBMCs came the material, which was cDNA or gDNA.

Trimming took 0 bases from V and 6 from J; bases not matched to a gene: 8. CDR1 is SGHRS, CDR2 YFSETQ, per germline. The CDR3 runs 16 residues. Authors' processing steps: Amplification from reference gene primers served as the basis for estimated nucleated cell counts. Only in-frame clones appear in the TCRdb table, and some are missing; sequencing was by immunoSEQ multiplex PCR. V, J and clone size were drawn from that table, and D and trimming were deduced from the DNA. The data contain just under 250,000 clones, around 85% of them singletons. The J gene is TRBJ2-1, the V gene TRBV5-1, with 8 bases matching TRBD2. The sample consisted of peripheral blood. The origin of this receptor is a woman younger than 45 who had recovered from COVID-19. CDR3: CASSLAALRGGNEQFF. The CDR3 DNA follows: TGCGCCAGCAGCTTGGCCGCTCTCCGGGGGGGCAATGAGCAGTTCTTC. Using reference TRBV5-1 and TRBJ2-1 for the parts outside the CDR3, the full variable domain is KAGVTQTPRYLIKTRGQQVTLSCSPISGHRSVSWYQQTPGQGLQFLFEYFSETQRNKGNFPGRFSGRQFSNSRSEMNVSTLELGDSALYLCASSLAALRGGNEQFFGPGTRLTVL.